The present TCR beta chain was sequenced within a study of CD8+ T cells in alopecia areata. At the level of the study: After 6 to 18 months of tofacitinib, follow-up continued 6 months off drug.

Findings and limits, study-wide: Scalp repertoires also include resident alphabeta T cells from normal skin.

Germline-derived CDR1 and CDR2 are KGHSH and LQKENI. Trimming cost V 9 bases and J 2 bases; bases outside gene matches: 11. The CDR3 spans 15 residues. This clone has more than one count but fewer than ten. The antigen is undetermined. Samples from alopecia areata patients were lesional scalp punch biopsies and peripheral blood. RNA extraction was followed by reverse transcription into cDNA, which acted as the sequencing template. Clones were sequenced by immunoSEQ multiplex PCR, and TCRdb holds only the in-frame ones, with some missing. The sample has some 180,000 clones; roughly 65% are singletons. This sequence was found in a human donor with alopecia areata. The J gene is TRBJ2-5, the V gene TRBV18; TRBD1 matches at 8 bases. Sequenced here: CD4+ T cells sorted from blood, sampled at week 0. The CDR3 reads CASHTAGTGQETQYF. The CDR3 region has the DNA TGTGCCAGTCACACGGCTGGGACAGGACAAGAGACCCAGTACTTC.